This T cell receptor (beta chain) was recovered during a study of beta chain features in type 1 diabetes (dated by TCRdb to 2017 to 2018). The study in broad terms: Mean age, gender distribution, total cell number and subset yield were not different between patients and healthy donors. A total of about 110 million sorted cells were examined across all samples, and the number of cells per subset was strongly correlated with RNA yield. In the study, TCRB repertoires of sorted circulating CD4+ T cell subsets from recently diagnosed type 1 diabetes patients were compared with those of matched healthy donors. Naive and central memory subsets were obtained from all 30 or so donors, but regulatory and stem cell-like memory subsets were isolated from only 8 patients and roughly eight healthy donors.

V loses 3 bases of germline sequence and J loses 2 bases, and the interval between the two ends is 10 bases. According to the germline V gene, CDR1 reads SGHTA and CDR2 reads FQGNSA. Reading from cysteine to phenylalanine, the CDR3 counts 14 amino acids. Solely the CDR3 DNA is kept, with 42 bases framed from the first base. All of the isolated RNA was reverse transcribed with the High Capacity cDNA Reverse Transcription Kit, so expressed TCRB transcripts were sequenced. Deep immunoSEQ sequencing was applied to naive, central memory and regulatory T cell samples, giving an average of about 3.8 million total reads per sample. Sorted cells were lysed in RLT buffer, and RNA was extracted using DNase-treated RNeasy Micro or Mini kits according to cell number. Each cell subset was processed on its own to prevent cross-contamination, while patient and healthy donor samples were processed together. The immunoSEQ multiplex PCR was used to amplify TCRB sequences from cDNA, generating 87-bp fragments that spanned the CDR3 region. The amplicons were sequenced using the Illumina HiSeq platform. Per the original workflow: PCR bias was computationally corrected using synthetic template baselines, reads within Hamming distance 2 were collapsed, and singletons that could not be merged were discarded. Reads were aligned against IMGT so that V, D and J genes, CDR3 length and insertions or deletions at six rearrangement sites could be assigned. Within each subset, clonotype counts were normalized to the number of sorted cells before true diversity and Gini coefficients were calculated with the tcR R package. The overlap coefficient, calculated on TCRB nucleotide sequences, was used to quantify repertoire sharing. Out-of-frame TCRB sequences from naive cells were analyzed to stand in for the pre-selection repertoire. The clones in this table, taken by TCRdb from immuneACCESS, are in-frame only. Not every clone is retained; where verified, under half of the shortfall comes from an unresolved V gene, and the cause of the rest is unknown. The D gene and trimming were derived from the DNA, and the V and J assignments and clone size from that table. The sample table records approximately 250,000 clones; roughly 10% of these occur just once. The top ten clones comprise more than 0.015% of the sample.

General study outcomes and caveats: PCR might favor shorter templates, but patient and control samples were amplified and corrected together, so any skew would affect both groups equally. Naive, central memory and regulatory TCRB repertoires appeared to be more alike among patients than among healthy donors. Because small numbers of individuals were included in the HLA sub-analyses, any influence of HLA type on TCRB rearrangement was left unresolved. Fewer insertions and more nucleotide deletions at VDJ recombination sites were observed in patients with type 1 diabetes, implying thymic rearrangement abnormalities. Sequencing cDNA rather than genomic DNA could over-represent highly expressing activated cells, although activation and CD3 levels did not differ between groups. Type 1 diabetes patients showed a moderate but significant shortening of TCRB CDR3 length in all four CD4+ subsets.

A single peripheral blood draw of approximately 0.11 L on average was collected from each donor into heparinised tubes. Using a panel that included CD45RO, CCR7, CD25, CD127, CD95 and CD27, naive, central memory, regulatory and stem cell-like memory CD4+ T cells were sorted on a BD FACSAria II. A purity above 95% was achieved for all sorted populations. PBMCs were isolated right away by Lymphoprep density gradient centrifugation and were stained directly, without culture. To minimize batch effects, samples were stained and sorted in pairs, one healthy donor with one patient per experiment. As for this clone: Its antigen specificity is not known. No base quality information exists; no much larger clone differs at one position.

The receptor was isolated from a man aged 25 to 45 with type 1 diabetes. The sample was naive CD4+ T cells from blood. Interpreted using the paper, the cell subset or site label stands for: true naive CD4+ T cells. The chain is made from TRBV7-2 and TRBJ2-5, with a tentative D gene TRBD2 over 6 matching bases. The nucleotides read TGTGCCAGCAGCTTGGGCGGGGCTCAAGAGACCCAGTACTTC. Its protein product is CASSLGGAQETQYF.